In this sample, the clone carrying this TCR beta chain turned up many times. Its antigen is not identified. This specimen belongs to a study of spatial heterogeneity in lung cancer. About the research overall: Mean representation of each unique TCR and UMI combination in the raw reads exceeded 8.5 occurrences. Points from the study as a whole: More often at tumor resection than at routine follow-up, ubiquitous expanded tumor TCRs were detected in the blood.

Every TCR cDNA molecule carried a tag that served as a unique molecular identifier. MiXCR was run by TCRdb on the 5' RACE reads, yielding one entry per CDR3 protein. The data contain about 23,000 distinct CDR3 sequences, 4% to 6% of them singletons. CDR3 length equals 16 residues. V was pared by 3 bases and J by 3 bases, with 7 bases of the junction left unmatched. Per the germline V gene, CDR1 is KGHSH and CDR2 is LQKENI. Time point reported: sample taken at primary tumor resection. The authors sequenced whole RNA from tumor, nontumor lung or frozen PBMC without sorting. This TCR derives from a male donor with early-stage non-small cell lung cancer. This rearrangement joins TRBV18 to TRBJ2-2; 7 nucleotides match TRBD2. Here the sequenced sample was PBMCs, taken at surgery. Written as DNA, the CDR3 is TGTGCCAGCTCACCTAGGCGCCGGGGGGACACCGGGGAGCTGTTTTTT. Translation: CASSPRRRGDTGELFF.